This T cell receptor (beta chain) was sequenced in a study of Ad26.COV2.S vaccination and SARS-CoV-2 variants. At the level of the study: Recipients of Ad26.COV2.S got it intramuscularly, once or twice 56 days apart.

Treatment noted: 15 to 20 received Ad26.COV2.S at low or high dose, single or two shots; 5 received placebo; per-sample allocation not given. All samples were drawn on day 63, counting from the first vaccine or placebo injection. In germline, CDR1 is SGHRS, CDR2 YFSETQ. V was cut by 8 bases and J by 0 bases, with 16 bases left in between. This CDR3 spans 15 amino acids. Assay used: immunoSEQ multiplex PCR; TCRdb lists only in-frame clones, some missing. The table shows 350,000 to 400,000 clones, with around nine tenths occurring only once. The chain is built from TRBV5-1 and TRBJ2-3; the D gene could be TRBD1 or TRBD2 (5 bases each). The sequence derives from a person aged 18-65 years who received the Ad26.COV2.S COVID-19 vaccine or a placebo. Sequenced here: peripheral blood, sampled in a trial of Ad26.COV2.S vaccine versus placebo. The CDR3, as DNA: TGCGCCAGTGGGGATCCGGGACGTAGCACAGATACGCAGTATTTT. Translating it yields CASGDPGRSTDTQYF.